This T cell receptor beta chain was identified in a study of blood T cell repertoires in COVID-19. Looking at the study overall: Acute-phase and convalescent COVID-19 samples originated in the United States, Italy and Spain.

Participant age was roughly 18 to 90 years, and participants resided in around 24 US areas. Allocation to cohorts depended on clinical history reported by the participants. The length of the CDR3 is 17 residues. Per the germline V gene, CDR1 is LGHDT and CDR2 is YNNKEL (reference sequence). V was clipped by 0 bases and J by 4 bases; unmatched bases: 6. Assay: immunoSEQ multiplex PCR; the TCRdb copy retains only in-frame clones and omits some. The sample includes roughly 260,000 clones, 90% to 95% of them seen just once. The sequenced sample was PBMCs or T cells enriched from blood (not recorded which). The receptor's source is a human donor in a cohort exposed to, infected with or recovered from COVID-19 (not recorded which). The donor label of this sample is uncertain. This chain links TRBV3-1 (or the pseudogene TRBV3-2) with TRBJ2-1; 10 nucleotides line up with TRBD1. CDR3 loop: CASSQDGRDRGYNEQFF. In DNA, the CDR3 is TGTGCCAGCAGCCAAGATGGCCGGGACAGGGGATACAATGAGCAGTTCTTC.